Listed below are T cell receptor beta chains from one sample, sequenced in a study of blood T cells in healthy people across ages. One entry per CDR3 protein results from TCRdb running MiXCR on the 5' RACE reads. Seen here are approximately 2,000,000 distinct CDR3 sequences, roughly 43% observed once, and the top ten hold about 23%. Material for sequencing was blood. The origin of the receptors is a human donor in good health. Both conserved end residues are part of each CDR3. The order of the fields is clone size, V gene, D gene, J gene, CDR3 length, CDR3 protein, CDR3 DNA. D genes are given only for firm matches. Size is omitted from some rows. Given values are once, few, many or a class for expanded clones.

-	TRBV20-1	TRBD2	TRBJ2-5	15	CSAKGGGAVRETQYF	TGCAGTGCTAAGGGCGGGGGGGCAGTTCGAGAGACCCAGTACTTC
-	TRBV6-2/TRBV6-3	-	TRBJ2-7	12	CASNDSGYEQYF	TGTGCCAGCAATGACTCGGGCTACGAGCAGTACTTC
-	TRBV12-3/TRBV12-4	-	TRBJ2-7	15	CTSSLALGDSYEQYF	TGTACCAGCAGTTTAGCGCTTGGGGATTCCTACGAGCAGTACTTC
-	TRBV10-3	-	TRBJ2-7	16	CAISDETQGSIYEQYF	TGTGCCATCAGTGACGAGACCCAGGGCTCCATCTACGAGCAGTACTTC
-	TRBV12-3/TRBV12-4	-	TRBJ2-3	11	CASATGDTQYF	TGTGCCAGCGCCACGGGTGATACGCAGTATTTT
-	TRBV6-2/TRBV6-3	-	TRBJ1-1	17	CASSYSIFKGLNTEAFF	TGCGCCAGCAGTTACTCCATCTTCAAGGGTTTGAACACTGAAGCTTTCTTT
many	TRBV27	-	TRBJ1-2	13	CASSFGSTYGYTF	TGTGCCAGCAGTTTCGGTTCGACCTATGGCTACACCTTC
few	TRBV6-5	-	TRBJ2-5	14	CASSYVGDPETQYF	TGTGCCAGCAGTTACGTGGGGGATCCGGAGACCCAGTACTTC
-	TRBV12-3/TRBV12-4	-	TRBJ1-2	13	CASSFEDIYGYTF	TGTGCCAGCAGTTTTGAAGATATCTATGGCTACACCTTC
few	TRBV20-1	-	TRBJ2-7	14	CSALWALAPGEQYF	TGCAGTGCCCTGTGGGCGCTCGCCCCAGGGGAGCAGTACTTC
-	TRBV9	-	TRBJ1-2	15	CASSVGEAVGYGYTF	TGTGCCAGCAGCGTAGGAGAAGCGGTCGGGTATGGCTACACCTTC
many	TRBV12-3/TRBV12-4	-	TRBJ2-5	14	CASSRRQNQETQYF	TGTGCCAGCAGCCGCAGACAGAACCAAGAGACCCAGTACTTC
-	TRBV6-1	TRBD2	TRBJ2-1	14	CASNGGGNVNEQFF	TGTGCCAGCAACGGCGGGGGGAACGTCAATGAGCAGTTCTTC
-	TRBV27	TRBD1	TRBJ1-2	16	CASSSPGDRLDYGYTF	TGTGCCAGCAGTTCCCCTGGGGACAGGCTAGACTATGGCTACACCTTC
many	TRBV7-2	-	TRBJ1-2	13	CASSLGNSYGYTF	TGTGCCAGCAGCTTAGGGAATAGCTATGGCTACACCTTC
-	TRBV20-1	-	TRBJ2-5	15	CSAGRGFDLGETQYF	TGCAGTGCTGGAAGGGGGTTCGATCTGGGAGAGACCCAGTACTTC
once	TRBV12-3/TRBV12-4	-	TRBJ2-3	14	CASSSQTLADTQYF	TGTGCCAGCAGTTCCCAAACACTAGCAGATACGCAGTATTTT
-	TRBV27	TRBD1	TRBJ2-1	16	CASSLYGDRSYNEQFF	TGTGCCAGCAGTTTATATGGGGACAGGTCCTACAATGAGCAGTTCTTC
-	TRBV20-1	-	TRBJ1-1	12	CSAHNMNTEAFF	TGCAGTGCTCATAATATGAACACTGAAGCTTTCTTT
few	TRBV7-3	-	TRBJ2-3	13	CASSPTPEDTQYF	TGTGCCAGCAGCCCGACCCCCGAGGACACGCAGTATTTT
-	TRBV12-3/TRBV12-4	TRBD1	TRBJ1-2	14	CASSTGGALYGYTF	TGTGCCAGCTCTACAGGGGGCGCTCTCTATGGCTACACCTTC
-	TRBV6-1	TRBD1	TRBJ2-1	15	CASSESFRGQGEQFF	TGTGCCAGCAGTGAATCTTTTCGAGGACAGGGAGAGCAGTTCTTC
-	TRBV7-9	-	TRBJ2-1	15	CASSRPRGRYNEQFF	TGTGCCAGCAGCCGACCGAGAGGGCGCTACAATGAGCAGTTCTTC
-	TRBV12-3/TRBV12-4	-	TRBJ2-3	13	CASRSDWEDTQYF	TGTGCCAGCAGATCTGACTGGGAGGATACGCAGTATTTT
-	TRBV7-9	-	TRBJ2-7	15	CASSPDRASGHEQYF	TGTGCCAGCAGCCCCGACAGAGCAAGTGGCCACGAGCAGTACTTC
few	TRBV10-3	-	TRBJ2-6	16	CAISTTGRSGANVLTF	TGTGCCATCAGTACGACAGGTCGCTCTGGGGCCAACGTCCTGACTTTC
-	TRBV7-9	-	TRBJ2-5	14	CASSLAEDGLAQYF	TGTGCCAGCAGCTTAGCAGAGGATGGATTGGCCCAGTACTTC
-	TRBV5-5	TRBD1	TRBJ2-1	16	CASSPRGTGNYNEQFF	TGTGCCAGCAGCCCACGCGGGACAGGGAATTACAATGAGCAGTTCTTC
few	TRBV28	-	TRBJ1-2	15	CASSSPGTELYGYTF	TGTGCCAGCAGCAGCCCCGGGACGGAGCTTTATGGCTACACCTTC
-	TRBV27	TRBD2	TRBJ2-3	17	CASSIWTSGGHTDTQYF	TGTGCCAGCAGTATATGGACTAGCGGGGGCCACACAGATACGCAGTATTTT
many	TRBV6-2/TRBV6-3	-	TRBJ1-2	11	CASSYRDGYTF	TGTGCCAGCAGTTACCGGGATGGCTACACCTTC
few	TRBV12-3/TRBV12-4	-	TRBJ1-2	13	CASSPERAYGYTF	TGTGCCAGCAGTCCCGAAAGGGCCTATGGCTACACCTTC
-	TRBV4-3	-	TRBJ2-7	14	CASSQDPGRYEQYF	TGCGCCAGCAGCCAAGATCCCGGAAGATACGAGCAGTACTTC
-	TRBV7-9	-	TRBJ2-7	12	CASNRTGYEQYF	TGTGCCAGCAACCGGACGGGTTACGAGCAGTACTTC
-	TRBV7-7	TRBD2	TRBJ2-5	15	CASNPGVGTNNEQYF	TGTGCCAGCAACCCGGGGGTAGGGACTAACAATGAGCAGTACTTC
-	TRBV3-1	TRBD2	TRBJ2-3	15	CASSQIAGVVDTQYF	TGTGCCAGCAGCCAAATCGCGGGGGTGGTAGATACGCAGTATTTT
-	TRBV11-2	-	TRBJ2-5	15	CASSLEQVRYNEQYF	TGTGCCAGCAGCTTAGAACAGGTTCGCTACAATGAGCAGTACTTC
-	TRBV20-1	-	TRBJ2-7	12	CSASGTGDEQYF	TGCAGTGCTAGCGGGACGGGGGACGAGCAGTACTTC
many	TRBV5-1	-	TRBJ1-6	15	CASSLAGGNNSPLHF	TGCGCCAGCAGCTTGGCGGGAGGAAATAATTCACCCCTCCACTTT
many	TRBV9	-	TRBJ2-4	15	CASSPRSHQGNIQYF	TGTGCCAGCAGCCCACGCTCCCATCAAGGGAACATTCAGTACTTC
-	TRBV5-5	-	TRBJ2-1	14	CASSLQGQNNEQFF	TGTGCCAGCAGCTTGCAGGGCCAAAACAATGAGCAGTTCTTC
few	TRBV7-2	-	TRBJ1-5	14	CASSPSRHPRPQHF	TGTGCCAGCAGCCCTAGCCGGCACCCGCGGCCCCAGCATTTT
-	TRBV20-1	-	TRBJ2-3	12	CSARWQADTRYF	TGCAGTGCTAGGTGGCAGGCAGATACGCGGTATTTT